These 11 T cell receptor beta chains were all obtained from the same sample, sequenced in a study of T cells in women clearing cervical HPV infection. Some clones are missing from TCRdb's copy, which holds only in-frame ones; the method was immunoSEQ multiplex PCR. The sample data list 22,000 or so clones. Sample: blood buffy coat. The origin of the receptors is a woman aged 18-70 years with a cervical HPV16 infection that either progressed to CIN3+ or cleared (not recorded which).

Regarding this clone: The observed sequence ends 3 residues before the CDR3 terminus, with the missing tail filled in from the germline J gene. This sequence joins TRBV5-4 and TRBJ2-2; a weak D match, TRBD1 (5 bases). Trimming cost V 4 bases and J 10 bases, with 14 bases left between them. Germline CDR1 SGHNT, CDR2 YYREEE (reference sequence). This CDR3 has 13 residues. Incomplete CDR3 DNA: TGTGCCAGCAGCCCGCTCCCTGGGGCGGAG. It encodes CASSPLPGAE. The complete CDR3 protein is CASSPLPGAELFF.

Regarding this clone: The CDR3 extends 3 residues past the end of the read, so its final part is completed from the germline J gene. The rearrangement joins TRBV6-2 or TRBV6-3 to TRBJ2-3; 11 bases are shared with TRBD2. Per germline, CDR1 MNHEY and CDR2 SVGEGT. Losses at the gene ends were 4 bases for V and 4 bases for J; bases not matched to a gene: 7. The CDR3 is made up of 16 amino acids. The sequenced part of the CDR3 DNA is TGTGCCAGCAGTTGGCCTAGCGGGAGGCCCTCAGATACG. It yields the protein CASSWPSGRPSDT. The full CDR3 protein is CASSWPSGRPSDTQYF.

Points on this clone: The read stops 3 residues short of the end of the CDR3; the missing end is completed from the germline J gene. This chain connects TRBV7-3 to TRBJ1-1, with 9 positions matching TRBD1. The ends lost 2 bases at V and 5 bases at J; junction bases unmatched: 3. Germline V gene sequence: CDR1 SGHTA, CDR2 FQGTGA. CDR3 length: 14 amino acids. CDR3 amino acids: CASSLGTGKTEAFF. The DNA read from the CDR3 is TGTGCCAGCAGCTTAGGGACAGGGAAGACTGAA.

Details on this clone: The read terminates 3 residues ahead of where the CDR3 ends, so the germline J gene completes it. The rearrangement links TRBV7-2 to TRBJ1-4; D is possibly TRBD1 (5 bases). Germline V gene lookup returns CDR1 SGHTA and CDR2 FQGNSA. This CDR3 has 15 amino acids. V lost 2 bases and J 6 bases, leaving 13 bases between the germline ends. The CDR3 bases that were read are TGTGCCAGCAGCTTATCTGCAGGAGGGGATGAAAAA. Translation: CASSLSAGGDEK. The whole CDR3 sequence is CASSLSAGGDEKLFF.

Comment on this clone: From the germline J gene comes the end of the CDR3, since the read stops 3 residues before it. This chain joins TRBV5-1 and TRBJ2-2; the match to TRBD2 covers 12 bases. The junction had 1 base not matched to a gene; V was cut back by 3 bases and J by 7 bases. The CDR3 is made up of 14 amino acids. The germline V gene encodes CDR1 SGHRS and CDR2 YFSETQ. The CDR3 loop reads CASSWTSGNGELFF. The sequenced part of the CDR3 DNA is TGCGCCAGCAGCTGGACTAGCGGGAACGGGGAG.

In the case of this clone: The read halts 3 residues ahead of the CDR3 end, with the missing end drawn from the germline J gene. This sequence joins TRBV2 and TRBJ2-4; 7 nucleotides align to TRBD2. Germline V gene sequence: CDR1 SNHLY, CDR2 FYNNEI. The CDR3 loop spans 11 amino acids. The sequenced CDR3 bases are TGTGCCAGCAGTACGGGGACTACT. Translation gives CASSTGTT. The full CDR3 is CASSTGTTQYF. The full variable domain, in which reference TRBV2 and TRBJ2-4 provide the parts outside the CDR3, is EPEVTQTPSHQVTQMGQEVILRCVPISNHLYFYWYRQILGQKVEFLVSFYNNEISEKSEIFDDQFSVERPDGSNFTLKIRSTKLEDSAMYFCASSTGTTQYFGAGTRLSVL.

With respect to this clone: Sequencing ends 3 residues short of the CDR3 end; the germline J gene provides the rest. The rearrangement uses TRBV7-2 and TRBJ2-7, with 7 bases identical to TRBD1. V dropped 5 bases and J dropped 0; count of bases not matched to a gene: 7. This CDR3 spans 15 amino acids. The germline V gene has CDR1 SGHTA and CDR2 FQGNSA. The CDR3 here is CASSPAGTASYEQYF. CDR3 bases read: TGTGCCAGCAGCCCTGCTGGGACAGCCTCCTACGAG.

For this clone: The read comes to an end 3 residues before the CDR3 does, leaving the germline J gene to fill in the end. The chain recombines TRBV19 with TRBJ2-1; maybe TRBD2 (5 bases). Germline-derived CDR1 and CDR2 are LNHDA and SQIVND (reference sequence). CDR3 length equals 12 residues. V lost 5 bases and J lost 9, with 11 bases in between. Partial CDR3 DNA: TGTGCCAGTAGTCCTAGCTTGGGTGAG. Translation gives CASSPSLGE. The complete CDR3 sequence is CASSPSLGEQFF.

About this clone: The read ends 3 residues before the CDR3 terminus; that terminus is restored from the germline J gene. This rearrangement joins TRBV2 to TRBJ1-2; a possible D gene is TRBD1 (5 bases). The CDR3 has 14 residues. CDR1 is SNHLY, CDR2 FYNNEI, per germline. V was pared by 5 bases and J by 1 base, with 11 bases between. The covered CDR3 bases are TGTGCCAGCAGTTCTGGGGGGAGTAACTATGGC. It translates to CASSSGGSNYG. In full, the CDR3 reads CASSSGGSNYGYTF.

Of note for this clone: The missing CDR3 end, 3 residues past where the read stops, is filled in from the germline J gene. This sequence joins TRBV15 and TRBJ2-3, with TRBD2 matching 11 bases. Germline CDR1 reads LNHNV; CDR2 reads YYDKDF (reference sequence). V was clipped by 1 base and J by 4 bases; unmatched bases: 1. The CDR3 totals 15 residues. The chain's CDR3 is CATSRVAGGPDTQYF. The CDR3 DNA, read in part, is TGTGCCACCAGCAGAGTAGCGGGAGGGCCAGATACG. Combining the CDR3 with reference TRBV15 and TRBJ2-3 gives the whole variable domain DAMVIQNPRYQVTQFGKPVTLSCSQTLNHNVMYWYQQKSSQAPKLLFHYYDKDFNNEADTPDNFQSRRPNTSFCFLDIRSPGLGDTAMYLCATSRVAGGPDTQYFGPGTRLTVL.

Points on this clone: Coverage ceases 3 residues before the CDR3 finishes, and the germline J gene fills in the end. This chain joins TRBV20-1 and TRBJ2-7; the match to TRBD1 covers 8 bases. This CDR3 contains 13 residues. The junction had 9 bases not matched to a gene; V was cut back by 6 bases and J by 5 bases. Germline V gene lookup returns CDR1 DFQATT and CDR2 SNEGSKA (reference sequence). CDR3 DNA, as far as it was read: TGCAGTGCCGGAACAGGGGGTACGGACGAG. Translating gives CSAGTGGTDE. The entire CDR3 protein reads CSAGTGGTDEQYF.